This section outlines one T cell receptor beta chain sequence together with its context. Its antigen remains unidentified. The record originates from a study of cytomegalovirus exposure and HLA in healthy donors. Study-level findings and limits: Versus the roughly 700-donor mean, an Asian-associated ancestry cluster reportedly showed fewer N-insertions in a later analysis.

PCR involved 60 Vbeta and 13 Jbeta primers. Data came from immunoSEQ multiplex PCR; TCRdb stores just in-frame clones and leaves some out. The sample includes about 130,000 clones, approximately 75% of them seen just once. The V gene end was trimmed by 6 bases and the J gene end by 4 bases; junction bases not matched to a gene: 7. The CDR3 is 14 amino acids. Germline loops: CDR1 MGHDK, CDR2 SYGVNS. The source material was PBMCs. The chain uses TRBV25-1 and TRBJ1-2; 8 positions match TRBD1. The TCR sequence derives from a young man in good health and CMV-seronegative. The CDR3 reads CASSIGQGSYGYTF. CDR3 bases: TGTGCCAGCAGCATCGGACAGGGTAGCTATGGCTACACCTTC.